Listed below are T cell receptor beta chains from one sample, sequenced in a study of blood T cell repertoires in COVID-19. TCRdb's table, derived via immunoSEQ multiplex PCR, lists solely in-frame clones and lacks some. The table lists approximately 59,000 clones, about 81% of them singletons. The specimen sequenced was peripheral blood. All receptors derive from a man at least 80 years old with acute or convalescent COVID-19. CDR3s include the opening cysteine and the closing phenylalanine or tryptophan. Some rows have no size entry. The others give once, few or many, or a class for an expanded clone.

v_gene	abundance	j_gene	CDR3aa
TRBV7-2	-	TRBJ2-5	CASSFTAQETQYF
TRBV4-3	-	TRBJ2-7	CASSQIRGYEQYF
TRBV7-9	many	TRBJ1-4	CASSLAMGGEKLFF
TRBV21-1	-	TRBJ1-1	CASSKARQRNTEAFF
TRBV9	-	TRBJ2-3	CASQRGGSTDTQYF
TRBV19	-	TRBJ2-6	CASSWLAQSGANVLTF
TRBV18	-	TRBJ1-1	CASSPSVPEAFF
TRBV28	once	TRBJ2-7	CATHSGSYEQYF
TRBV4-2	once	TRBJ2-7	CASSQGPGGNFYEQYF
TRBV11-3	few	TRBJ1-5	CASSRGRVIQPQHF
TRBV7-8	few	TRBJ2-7	CASSLEGDPYEQYF
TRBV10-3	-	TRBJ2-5	CAISSGQGARETQYF
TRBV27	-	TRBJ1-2	CASSLRGQGDGYTF
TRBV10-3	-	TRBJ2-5	CAIRDGQGLLSRYQETQYF
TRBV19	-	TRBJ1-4	CASSKPRQGLVATNEKLFF
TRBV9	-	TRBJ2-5	CASSGLRDSSQYF
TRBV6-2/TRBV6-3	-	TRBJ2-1	CASSREGGEQFF
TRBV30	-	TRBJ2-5	CAWAGVSRETQYF
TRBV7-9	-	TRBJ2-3	CASSLGLAGSSTDTQYF
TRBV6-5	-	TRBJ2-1	CASSYSNRGAYNEQFF
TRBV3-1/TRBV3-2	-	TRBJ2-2	CASSQDRTSSGELFF
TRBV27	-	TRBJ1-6	CASSWTGGYNSPLHF
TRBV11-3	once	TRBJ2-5	CASSSSGQETQYF
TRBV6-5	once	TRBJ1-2	CASSSPSRVYGYTF
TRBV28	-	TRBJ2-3	CASSFQLGQGTDTQYF
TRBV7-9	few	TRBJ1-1	CASSLQGGAGTEAFF
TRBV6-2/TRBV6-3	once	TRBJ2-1	CASSPLAGDSYNEQFF
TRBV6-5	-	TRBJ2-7	CASSQGLAVTYEQYF
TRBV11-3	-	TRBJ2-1	CASSLGAVGNEQFF
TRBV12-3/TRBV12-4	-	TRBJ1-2	CASQSSSVGGYTF
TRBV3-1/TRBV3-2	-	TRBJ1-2	CASSLRQGIDYTF
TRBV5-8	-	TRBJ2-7	CASSLRPGGSYEQYF
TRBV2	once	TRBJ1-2	CASSEALRQGGIGTF
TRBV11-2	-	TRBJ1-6	CASSFGPGYSPLHF
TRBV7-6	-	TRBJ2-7	CASSTTSGGTYEQYF
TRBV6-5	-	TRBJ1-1	CASSPSTEAFF
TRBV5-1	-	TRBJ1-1	CASSPTGGGNTEAFF
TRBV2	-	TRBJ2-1	CASTGRGVSYNEQFF
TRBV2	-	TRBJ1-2	CASSEQGQEAGYTF
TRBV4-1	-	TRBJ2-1	CASSQDAGDAYNEQFF
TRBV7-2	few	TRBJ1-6	CASSFPDVYSPLHF
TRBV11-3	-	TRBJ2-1	CASSRSGRDEQFF
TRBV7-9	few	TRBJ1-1	CASSLEEGLEAFF
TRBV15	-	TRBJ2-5	CATSRDRGLAETQYF
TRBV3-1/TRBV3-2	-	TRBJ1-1	CASSHQGSTEAFF
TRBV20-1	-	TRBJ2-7	CSASSAGRRSYEQYF
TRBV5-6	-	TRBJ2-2	CASSLVWGANTGELFF
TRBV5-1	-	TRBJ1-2	CASSFGDSDGYTF
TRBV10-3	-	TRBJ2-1	CAITYRGLAGHEGSSYNEQFF
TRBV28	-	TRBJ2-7	CASSFPAGGGNEQYF
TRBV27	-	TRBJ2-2	CASSSSGSNTGELFF
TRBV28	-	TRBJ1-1	CASRTRPTEAFF
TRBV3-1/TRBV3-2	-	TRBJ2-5	CASSQEQGQTQYF
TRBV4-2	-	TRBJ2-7	CASSQAPSYEQYF
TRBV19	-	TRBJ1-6	CASSTTGRANSPLHF
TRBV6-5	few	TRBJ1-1	CASRITGRDTEAFF
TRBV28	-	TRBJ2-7	CASSTDSRLSYEQYF